This T cell receptor (beta chain) was sequenced for a study of blood T cells in healthy people across ages. The second PCR ran roughly 6 to 11 cycles with a sample-barcoded 5' primer and J-beta primers. TCRdb re-called the 5' RACE reads with MiXCR, one entry per CDR3 protein. The sample has about 1.8 million distinct CDR3 sequences, less than 50% seen once. In germline, CDR1 is MNHNS, CDR2 SASEGT. Trimming cost V 2 bases and J 3 bases, with 12 bases left between them. There are 15 residues in the CDR3. The table lists this clonotype with a few counts. This clonotype was obtained from a woman between 35 and 50 years old in good health. The specimen sequenced was blood. The chain carries TRBV6-1 and TRBJ2-3; a possible D gene is TRBD1 (6 bases). This chain's CDR3 is CASSEQPGVTDTQYF. CDR3 nucleotides: TGTGCCAGCAGTGAACAACCAGGGGTAACAGATACGCAGTATTTT.